The 19 T cell receptor beta chains presented below share a single source sample, sequenced in a study of blood T cell repertoires in COVID-19. Repertoires were generated with immunoSEQ multiplex PCR, while TCRdb's copy carries only in-frame clones and drops some. Of fewer than 120,000 clones in the sample, around 82% were seen once. The specimen sequenced was peripheral blood. Receptors were obtained from a woman aged 60-75 years with acute or convalescent COVID-19.

V is TRBV19 and J is TRBJ2-7, with 11 bases identical to TRBD1. J gave up 7 bases and V 4 bases, and 3 bases lay outside the gene matches. The CDR3 has 13 residues. The germline V gene has CDR1 LNHDA and CDR2 SQIVND (reference sequence). The CDR3 sequence is CASSTDRGREQYF. The DNA for the CDR3 is TGTGCCAGTAGTACGGACAGGGGGCGGGAGCAGTACTTC.

On this clone itself: The same CDR3 can be traced to other DNA sequences in this sample. The chain has TRBV18 and TRBJ2-1, with 8 bases matching TRBD1. Germline assignment: CDR1 KGHSH and CDR2 LQKENI. The V and J ends lost 5 bases and 1 base, in that order; junction bases with no gene match: 4. The length of the CDR3 is 15 residues. CDR3 DNA: TGTGCCAGCTCATTGGACAGGGAGTCCTACAATGAGCAGTTCTTC. Its translation: CASSLDRESYNEQFF.

This clone was observed a single time. CDR3 residues: CATSGTGLAGGHEQFF. The CDR3 coding sequence is TGTGCCACCAGTGGCACGGGACTAGCGGGGGGGCATGAGCAGTTCTTC. The chain couples TRBV24-1 to TRBJ2-1; TRBD2 aligns across 16 bases. CDR1 and CDR2 from the germline V gene are KGHDR and SFDVKD. Trimming took 5 bases from V and 8 from J; bases not matched to a gene: 5. The CDR3 has 16 residues.

The chain has TRBV19 and TRBJ1-3; D call uncertain. This CDR3 has 13 amino acids. With 10 bases removed from V and 2 bases from J, the gap between germline ends came to 12 bases. From germline, CDR1 is LNHDA and CDR2 SQIVND (reference sequence). CDR3 in DNA: TGTGCCACCCGTCGGGTACCTGGAAACACCATATATTTT. Translating gives CATRRVPGNTIYF.

The V call is TRBV28, the J call TRBJ2-5; weak D call: TRBD2 (6 bases). Looked up from germline, CDR1 is MDHEN and CDR2 is SYDVKM. Trimming left V 8 bases short and J 5 bases short, with 6 bases between. CDR3 size: 10 residues. In nucleotides, the CDR3 is TGTGCCAGCGGGAGGGAGACCCAGTACTTC. This codes for CASGRETQYF.

This clone was detected only once. The rearrangement links TRBV6-5 to TRBJ1-6, with D possibly matching TRBD1 (6 bases). The CDR3 has 16 residues. Germline V gene sequence: CDR1 MNHEY, CDR2 SVGAGI. V was trimmed by 4 bases and J by 10 bases, leaving 20 bases between them. The CDR3 is CASSFTPAGEGSPLHF. The CDR3 DNA follows: TGTGCCAGCAGTTTCACCCCGGCAGGGGAGGGATCACCCCTCCACTTT.

This sequence joins TRBV4-2 and TRBJ2-5, with D possibly matching TRBD1 (6 bases). The CDR3 spans 15 residues. Trimming shortened V by 4 bases and J by 3 bases, and 15 bases separated the two germline ends. The germline CDR1 and CDR2 sequences are LGHNA and YNFKEQ. This chain's CDR3 is CASSPQQGRKETQYF. Written as DNA, the CDR3 is TGTGCCAGCAGCCCCCAGCAGGGGCGAAAAGAGACCCAGTACTTC.

CDR3 loop: CASSELGDNGYTF. CDR3 sequence (DNA): TGTGCCAGCAGTGAATTGGGGGACAATGGCTACACCTTC. The chain is built from TRBV2 and TRBJ1-2; the D gene is possibly TRBD1 (6 bases). Germline CDR1 and CDR2: SNHLY and FYNNEI. The CDR3 consists of 13 residues. V lost 2 bases and J 6 bases, leaving 10 bases between the germline ends.

V usage is TRBV19 and J usage is TRBJ2-5, with TRBD2 matching 11 bases. The CDR3 loop spans 16 amino acids. Losses at the gene ends were 1 base for V and 1 base for J; bases not matched to a gene: 2. The germline V gene has CDR1 LNHDA and CDR2 SQIVND (reference sequence). The CDR3 DNA sequence: TGTGCCAGTAGTATAGCTAGCGGGGGGCCCCAAGAGACCCAGTACTTC. This translates into CASSIASGGPQETQYF. Full variable domain (remainder filled in from reference TRBV19 and TRBJ2-5): DGGITQSPKYLFRKEGQNVTLSCEQNLNHDAMYWYRQDPGQGLRLIYYSQIVNDFQKGDIAEGYSVSREKKESFPLTVTSAQKNPTAFYLCASSIASGGPQETQYFGPGTRLLVL.

V is TRBV30 and J is TRBJ2-3; 8 nucleotides line up with TRBD2. The CDR3 contains 16 residues. Germline-derived CDR1 and CDR2 are GTSNPN and SVGIG (reference sequence). With 1 base clipped from V and 5 bases from J, the junction kept 11 bases outside the gene matches. This CDR3 is CAWSGARRGGVDTQYF. In DNA, the CDR3 is TGTGCCTGGAGTGGGGCCCGACGGGGGGGCGTAGATACGCAGTATTTT.

V is TRBV6-1 and J is TRBJ1-1, with 7 positions matching TRBD1. The CDR3 loop spans 14 amino acids. Trimming cost V 3 bases and J 1 base; bases outside gene matches: 2. Germline CDR1 MNHNS, CDR2 SASEGT. CDR3 in amino acids: CASSEGQSNTEAFF. Written as DNA, the CDR3 is TGTGCCAGCAGTGAGGGACAGTCGAACACTGAAGCTTTCTTT.

The chain employs TRBV4-3 and TRBJ1-1; weak D call: TRBD1 (6 bases). Looked up from germline, CDR1 is LGHNA and CDR2 is YSLEER. Trimming took 0 bases from V and 11 from J, leaving 22 bases between them. The CDR3 is made up of 16 amino acids. In nucleotides, the CDR3 is TGCGCCAGCAGCCAAGACAGGGGCAGCGTGTTGTATGACGCTTTCTTT. As protein: CASSQDRGSVLYDAFF.

This sequence joins TRBV29-1 and TRBJ1-2; TRBD1 agrees at 7 bases. Per germline, CDR1 SQVTM and CDR2 ANQGSEA. J was trimmed by 8 bases and V by 4 bases; bases with no gene match: 1. The CDR3 totals 10 residues. The CDR3 reads CSVGGQGYTF. The CDR3 DNA sequence: TGCAGCGTTGGGGGACAGGGCTACACCTTC.

V is TRBV28 and J is TRBJ1-1; 7 bases are shared with TRBD1. In germline, CDR1 is MDHEN, CDR2 SYDVKM. V trimming: 6 bases; J trimming: 11 bases; junction bases outside the gene matches: 12. The length of the CDR3 is 13 residues. The CDR3 reads CASSQGQPLRAFF. DNA of the CDR3: TGTGCCAGCAGCCAGGGACAGCCTCTGCGGGCTTTCTTT.

This clone occurred once. The chain joins TRBV9 to TRBJ1-4; D is unclear. Trimming shortened V by 3 bases and J by 4 bases, and 13 bases separated the two germline ends. Germline V gene lookup returns CDR1 SGDLS and CDR2 YYNGEE. The CDR3 totals 15 residues. The DNA for the CDR3 is TGTGCCAGCAGCGCGCAGGCAGGAATTAATGAAAAACTGTTTTTT. The encoded protein is CASSAQAGINEKLFF.

J is TRBJ2-5 and V is TRBV11-3; possibly TRBD1 for D (5 bases). Trimming took 3 bases from V and 0 from J, leaving 8 bases between them. The germline V gene has CDR1 SGHNT and CDR2 YENEEA. This CDR3 region has 14 residues. CDR3 region: CASSLAGYQETQYF. CDR3 bases: TGTGCCAGCAGCTTGGCAGGGTACCAAGAGACCCAGTACTTC.

The V gene is TRBV28, the J gene TRBJ1-5; 7 nucleotides align to TRBD1. V lost 6 bases and J lost 7; bases outside the gene matches: 9. The CDR3 totals 14 residues. From germline, CDR1 is MDHEN and CDR2 SYDVKM. The CDR3, as DNA: TGTGCCAGCAGCCCGACAGGGATGGGACAGCCCCAGCATTTT. Its protein product is CASSPTGMGQPQHF.

The V and J genes are TRBV6-5 and TRBJ1-2; tentative D call: TRBD1 (6 bases). Germline V gene data show CDR1 as MNHEY and CDR2 as SVGAGI. Trimming left V 2 bases short and J 4 bases short, with 11 bases between. The CDR3 extends over 14 amino acids. The CDR3 DNA reads as TGTGCCAGCAGTTACCGGGACAAACCCTATGGCTACACCTTC. It specifies CASSYRDKPYGYTF.

The gene calls are TRBV5-1 and TRBJ2-5, with D possibly matching TRBD2 (6 bases). The V gene lost 2 bases and the J gene lost 2 bases, with 16 bases spanning the gap. Germline CDR1 and CDR2: SGHRS and YFSETQ. CDR3 length: 16 residues. The CDR3 sequence is CASSLGNLAVQETQYF. Written as DNA, the CDR3 is TGCGCCAGCAGCTTAGGTAACTTAGCGGTACAAGAGACCCAGTACTTC.